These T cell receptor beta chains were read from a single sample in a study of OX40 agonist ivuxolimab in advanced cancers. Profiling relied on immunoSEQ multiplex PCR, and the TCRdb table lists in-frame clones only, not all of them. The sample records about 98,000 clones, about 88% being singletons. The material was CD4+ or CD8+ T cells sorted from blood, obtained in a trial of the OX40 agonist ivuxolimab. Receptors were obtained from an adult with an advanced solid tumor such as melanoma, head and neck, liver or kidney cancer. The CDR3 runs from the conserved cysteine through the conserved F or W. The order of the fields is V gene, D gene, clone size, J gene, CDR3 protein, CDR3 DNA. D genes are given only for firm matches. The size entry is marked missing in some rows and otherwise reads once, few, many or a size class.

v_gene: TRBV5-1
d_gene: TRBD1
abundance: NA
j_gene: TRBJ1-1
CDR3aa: CASSATGVGDTEAFF
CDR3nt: TGCGCCAGCAGCGCGACAGGGGTCGGGGACACTGAAGCTTTCTTT

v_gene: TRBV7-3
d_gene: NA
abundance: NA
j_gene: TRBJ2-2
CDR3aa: CASSLEGGWGRGGELFF
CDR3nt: TGTGCCAGCAGCTTAGAGGGAGGCTGGGGGCGAGGCGGGGAGCTGTTTTTT

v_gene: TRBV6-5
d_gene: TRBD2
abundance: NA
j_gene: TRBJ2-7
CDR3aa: CASSYRAGVSYEQYF
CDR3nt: TGTGCCAGCAGTTACCGGGCGGGAGTGTCCTACGAGCAGTACTTC

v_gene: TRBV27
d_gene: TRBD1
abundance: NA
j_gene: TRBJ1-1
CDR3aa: CASKTGSLQAFF
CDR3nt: TGTGCCAGCAAGACAGGGTCCCTCCAAGCTTTCTTT

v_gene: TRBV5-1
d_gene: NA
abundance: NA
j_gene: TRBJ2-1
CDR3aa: CASRENLGPNEQFF
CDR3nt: TGCGCCAGCAGGGAGAACCTAGGACCCAATGAGCAGTTCTTC

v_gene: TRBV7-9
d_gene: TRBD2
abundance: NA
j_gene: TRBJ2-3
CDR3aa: CASSFGTSGTTDTQYF
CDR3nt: TGTGCCAGCAGCTTCGGGACTAGCGGGACCACAGATACGCAGTATTTT

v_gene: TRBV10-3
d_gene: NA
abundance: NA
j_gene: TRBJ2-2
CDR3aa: CAISDPASRGGELFF
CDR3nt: TGTGCCATCAGTGACCCGGCGTCTAGGGGGGGGGAGCTGTTTTTT

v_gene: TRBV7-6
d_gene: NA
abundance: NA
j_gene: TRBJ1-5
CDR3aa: CASSFLQGVGQPQHF
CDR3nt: TGTGCCAGCAGCTTCCTGCAGGGCGTTGGCCAGCCCCAGCATTTT

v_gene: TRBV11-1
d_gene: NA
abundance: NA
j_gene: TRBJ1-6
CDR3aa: CASSHPPSPLHF
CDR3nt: TGTGCCAGCAGCCACCCTCCTTCACCCCTCCACTTT

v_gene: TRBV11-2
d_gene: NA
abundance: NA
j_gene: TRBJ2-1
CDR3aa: CASSLGTDSYNEQFF
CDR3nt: TGTGCCAGCAGCTTAGGGACAGACTCCTACAATGAGCAGTTCTTC

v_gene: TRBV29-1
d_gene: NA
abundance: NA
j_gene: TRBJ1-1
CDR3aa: CSVESARNTEAFF
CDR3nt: TGCAGCGTTGAATCCGCCAGAAACACTGAAGCTTTCTTT

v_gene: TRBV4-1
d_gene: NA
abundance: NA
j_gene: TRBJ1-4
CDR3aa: CASSQRRAEKLFF
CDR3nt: TGCGCCAGCAGCCAAAGGCGCGCGGAAAAACTGTTTTTT

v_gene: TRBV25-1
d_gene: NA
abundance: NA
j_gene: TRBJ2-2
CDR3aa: CASRMTGELFF
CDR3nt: TGTGCCAGCAGGATGACCGGGGAGCTGTTTTTT

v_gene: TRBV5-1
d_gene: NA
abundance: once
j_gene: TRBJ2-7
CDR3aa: CASSPTPGAYEQYF
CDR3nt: TGCGCCAGCAGCCCCACCCCGGGAGCCTACGAGCAGTACTTC

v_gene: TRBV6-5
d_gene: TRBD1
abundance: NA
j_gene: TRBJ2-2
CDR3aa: CASRKTGTGLGELFF
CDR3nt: TGTGCCAGCAGAAAAACCGGGACAGGCCTCGGGGAGCTGTTTTTT

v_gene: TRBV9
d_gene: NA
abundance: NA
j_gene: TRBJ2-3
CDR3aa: CASSVVSGSTDTQYF
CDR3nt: TGTGCCAGCAGCGTAGTGAGCGGGAGCACAGATACGCAGTATTTT

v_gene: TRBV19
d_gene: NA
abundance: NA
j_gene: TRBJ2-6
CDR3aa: CASSNGWGLSSGANVLTF
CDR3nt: TGTGCCAGTAGTAATGGATGGGGGTTGAGCTCTGGGGCCAACGTCCTGACTTTC

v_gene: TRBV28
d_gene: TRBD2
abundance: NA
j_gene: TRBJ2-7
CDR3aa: CASSFWASGKLYEQYF
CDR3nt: TGTGCCAGCAGTTTCTGGGCTAGCGGAAAACTTTACGAGCAGTACTTC

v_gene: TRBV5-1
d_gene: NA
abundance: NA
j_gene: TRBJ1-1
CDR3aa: CASSATASVPEAFF
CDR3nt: TGCGCCAGCAGCGCGACGGCATCGGTCCCTGAAGCTTTCTTT

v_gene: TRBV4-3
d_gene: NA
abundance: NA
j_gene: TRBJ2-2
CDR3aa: CASSRLPDGANTGELFF
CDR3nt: TGCGCCAGCAGCCGCCTTCCCGACGGGGCGAACACCGGGGAGCTGTTTTTT

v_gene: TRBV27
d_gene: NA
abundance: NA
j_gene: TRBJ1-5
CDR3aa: CASSGQSGNQPQHF
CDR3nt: TGTGCCAGCAGCGGACAGAGTGGCAATCAGCCCCAGCATTTT

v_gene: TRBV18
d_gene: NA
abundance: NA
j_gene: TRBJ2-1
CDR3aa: CASSKGLEQFF
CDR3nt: TGTGCCAGCTCAAAGGGGCTTGAGCAGTTCTTC

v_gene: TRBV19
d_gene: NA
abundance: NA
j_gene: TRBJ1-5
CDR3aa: CASSRGGGQPQHF
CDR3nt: TGTGCCAGTAGTCGAGGGGGGGGCCAGCCCCAGCATTTT

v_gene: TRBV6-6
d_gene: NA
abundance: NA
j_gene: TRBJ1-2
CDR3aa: CASTGRGNGYTF
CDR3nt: TGTGCCAGCACCGGCAGGGGAAATGGCTACACCTTC

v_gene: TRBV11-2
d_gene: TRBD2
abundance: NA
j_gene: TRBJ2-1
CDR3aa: CASSSGTSGSHEQFF
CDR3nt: TGTGCCAGCAGCTCCGGGACTAGCGGGAGCCATGAGCAGTTCTTC

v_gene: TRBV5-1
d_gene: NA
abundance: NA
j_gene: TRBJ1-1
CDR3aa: CASSFEGGTEAFF
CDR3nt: TGCGCCAGCAGCTTTGAGGGAGGGACTGAAGCTTTCTTT

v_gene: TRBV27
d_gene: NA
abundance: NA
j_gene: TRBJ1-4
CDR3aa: CASSFDRDKGEKLFF
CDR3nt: TGTGCCAGCAGTTTTGACAGAGATAAGGGCGAAAAACTGTTTTTT

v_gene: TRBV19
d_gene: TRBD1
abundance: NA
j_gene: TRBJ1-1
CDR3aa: CASRSGQFYTEAFF
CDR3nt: TGTGCCAGTAGGTCGGGACAGTTTTACACTGAAGCTTTCTTT

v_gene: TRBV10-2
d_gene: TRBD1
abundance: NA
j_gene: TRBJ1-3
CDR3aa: CASSGQGAAGNTIYF
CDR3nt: TGCGCCAGCAGCGGACAGGGGGCGGCTGGAAACACCATATATTTT

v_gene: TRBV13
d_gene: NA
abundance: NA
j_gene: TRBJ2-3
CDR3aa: CASSFGWLYTQYF
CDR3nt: TGTGCCAGCAGCTTTGGTTGGCTATATACGCAGTATTTT

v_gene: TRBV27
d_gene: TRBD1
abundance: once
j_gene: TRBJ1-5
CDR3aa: CASSLLKSGGGGQPQHF
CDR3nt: TGTGCCAGCAGTTTGTTGAAGTCAGGAGGGGGCGGTCAGCCCCAGCATTTT

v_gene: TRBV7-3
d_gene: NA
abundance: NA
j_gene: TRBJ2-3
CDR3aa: CASSLQGSADTQYF
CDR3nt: TGTGCCAGCAGCTTACAGGGTAGCGCAGATACGCAGTATTTT

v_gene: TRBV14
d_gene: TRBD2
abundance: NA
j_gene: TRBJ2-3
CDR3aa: CASSQDRSGRKGDTQYF
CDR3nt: TGTGCCAGCAGCCAAGATCGGAGCGGGAGAAAAGGAGATACGCAGTATTTT

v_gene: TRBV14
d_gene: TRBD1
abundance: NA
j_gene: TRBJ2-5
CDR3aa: CASSPGGRETQYF
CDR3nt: TGTGCCAGCAGCCCAGGGGGTCGGGAGACCCAGTACTTC

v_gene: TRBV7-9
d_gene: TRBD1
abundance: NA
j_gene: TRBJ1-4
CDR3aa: CASSPGTGSATNEKLFF
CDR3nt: TGTGCCAGCAGCCCTGGGACAGGATCGGCAACTAATGAAAAACTGTTTTTT

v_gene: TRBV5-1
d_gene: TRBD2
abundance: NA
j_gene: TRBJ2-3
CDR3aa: CASSLTSEADTQYF
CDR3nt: TGCGCCAGCAGCTTGACTAGCGAAGCAGATACGCAGTATTTT

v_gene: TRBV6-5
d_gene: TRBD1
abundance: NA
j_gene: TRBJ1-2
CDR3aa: CASSHGGGDYGYTF
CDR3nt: TGTGCCAGCAGCCACGGAGGGGGCGACTATGGCTACACCTTC

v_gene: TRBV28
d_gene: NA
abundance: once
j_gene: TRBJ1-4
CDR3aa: CASSPGNEKLFF
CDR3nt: TGTGCCAGCAGCCCAGGGAATGAAAAACTGTTTTTT

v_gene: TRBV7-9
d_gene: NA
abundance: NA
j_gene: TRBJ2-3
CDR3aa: CASTPGSLARSDTQYF
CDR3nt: TGTGCCAGCACTCCAGGGTCGCTAGCGCGTTCAGATACGCAGTATTTT

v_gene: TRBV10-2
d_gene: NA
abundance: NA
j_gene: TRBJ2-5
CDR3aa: CASSQHIQETQYF
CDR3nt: TGCGCCAGCAGTCAGCATATTCAAGAGACCCAGTACTTC

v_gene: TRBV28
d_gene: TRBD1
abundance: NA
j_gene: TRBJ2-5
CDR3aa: CASSPQGAWETQYF
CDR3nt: TGTGCCAGCAGTCCACAGGGGGCTTGGGAGACCCAGTACTTC

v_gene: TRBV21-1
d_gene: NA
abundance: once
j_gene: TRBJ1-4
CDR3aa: CASNPTWKRFRQKLFF
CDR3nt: TGTGCCAGCAACCCGACGTGGAAGCGCTTTAGGCAAAAACTGTTTTTT

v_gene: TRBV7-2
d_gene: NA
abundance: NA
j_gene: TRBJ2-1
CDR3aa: CASSLAPGEQFF
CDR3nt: TGTGCCAGCAGCTTAGCGCCGGGCGAGCAGTTCTTC

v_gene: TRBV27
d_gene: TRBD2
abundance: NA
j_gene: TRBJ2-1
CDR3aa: CASRRLGLAGPRGGNEQFF
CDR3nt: TGTGCCAGCAGGAGATTGGGACTAGCGGGCCCCAGGGGGGGGAATGAGCAGTTCTTC

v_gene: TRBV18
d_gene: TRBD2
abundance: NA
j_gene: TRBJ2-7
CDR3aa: CASSPRGAGERGQYF
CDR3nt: TGTGCCAGCTCACCACGAGGGGCGGGAGAGCGTGGGCAGTACTTC

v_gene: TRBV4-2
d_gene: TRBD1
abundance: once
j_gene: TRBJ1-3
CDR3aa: CASSQDPGRGTRNTIYF
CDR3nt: TGTGCCAGCAGCCAAGACCCGGGCAGGGGGACGAGAAACACCATATATTTT

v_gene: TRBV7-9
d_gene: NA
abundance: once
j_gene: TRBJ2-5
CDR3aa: CASSSGETQYF
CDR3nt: TGTGCCAGCAGCTCCGGGGAGACCCAGTACTTC

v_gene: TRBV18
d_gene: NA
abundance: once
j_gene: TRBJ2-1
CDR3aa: CASSAGGVQANEQFF
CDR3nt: TGTGCCAGCTCGGCAGGAGGAGTGCAAGCCAATGAGCAGTTCTTC